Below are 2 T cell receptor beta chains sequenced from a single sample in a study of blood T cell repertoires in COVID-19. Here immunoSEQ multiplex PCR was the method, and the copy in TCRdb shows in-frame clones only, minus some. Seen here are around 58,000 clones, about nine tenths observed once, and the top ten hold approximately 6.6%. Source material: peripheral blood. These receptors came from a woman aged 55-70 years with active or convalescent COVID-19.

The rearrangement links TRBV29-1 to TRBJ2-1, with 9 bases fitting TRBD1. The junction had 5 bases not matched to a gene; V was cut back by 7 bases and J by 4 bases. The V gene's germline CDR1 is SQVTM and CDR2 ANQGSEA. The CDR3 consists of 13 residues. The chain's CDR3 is CSGGQGFYNEQFF. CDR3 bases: TGCAGCGGGGGACAGGGTTTTTACAATGAGCAGTTCTTC.

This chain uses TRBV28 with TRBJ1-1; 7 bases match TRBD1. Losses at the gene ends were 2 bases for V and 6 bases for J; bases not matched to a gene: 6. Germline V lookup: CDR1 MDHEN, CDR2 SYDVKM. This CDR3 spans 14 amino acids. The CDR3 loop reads CASSLRGTVPEAFF. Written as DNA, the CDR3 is TGTGCCAGCAGTTTAAGAGGGACAGTCCCTGAAGCTTTCTTT.